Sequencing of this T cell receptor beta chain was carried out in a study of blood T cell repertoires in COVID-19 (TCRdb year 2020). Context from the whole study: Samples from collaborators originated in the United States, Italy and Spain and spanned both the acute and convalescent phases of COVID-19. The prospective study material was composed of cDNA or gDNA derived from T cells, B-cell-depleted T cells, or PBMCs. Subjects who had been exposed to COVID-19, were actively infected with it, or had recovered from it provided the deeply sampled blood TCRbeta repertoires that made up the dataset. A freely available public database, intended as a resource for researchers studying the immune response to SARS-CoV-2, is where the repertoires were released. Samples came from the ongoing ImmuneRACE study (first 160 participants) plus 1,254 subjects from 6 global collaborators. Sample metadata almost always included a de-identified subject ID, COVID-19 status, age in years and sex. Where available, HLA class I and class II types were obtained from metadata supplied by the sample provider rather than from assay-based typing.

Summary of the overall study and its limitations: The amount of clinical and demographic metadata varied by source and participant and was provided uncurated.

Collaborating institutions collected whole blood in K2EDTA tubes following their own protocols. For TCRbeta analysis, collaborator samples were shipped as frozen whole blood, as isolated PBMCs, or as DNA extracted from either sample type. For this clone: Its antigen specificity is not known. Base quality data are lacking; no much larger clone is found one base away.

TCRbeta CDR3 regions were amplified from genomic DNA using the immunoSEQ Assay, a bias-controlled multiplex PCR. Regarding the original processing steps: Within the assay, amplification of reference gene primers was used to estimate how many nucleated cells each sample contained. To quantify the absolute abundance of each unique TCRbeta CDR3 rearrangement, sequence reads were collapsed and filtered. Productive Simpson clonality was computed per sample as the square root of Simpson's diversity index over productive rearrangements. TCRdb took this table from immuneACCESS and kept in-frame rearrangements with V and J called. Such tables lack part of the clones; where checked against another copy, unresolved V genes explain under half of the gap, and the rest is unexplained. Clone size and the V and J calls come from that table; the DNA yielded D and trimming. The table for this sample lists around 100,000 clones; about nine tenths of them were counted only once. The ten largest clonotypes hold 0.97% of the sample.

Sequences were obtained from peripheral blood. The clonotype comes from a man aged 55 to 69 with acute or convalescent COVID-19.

The DNA reads TGCAGTGCTAGTGTGGCGGCAGGGGAAGCAGAGACCCAGTACTTC. Protein translation: CSASVAAGEAETQYF. The V and J segments used are TRBV20-1 and TRBJ2-5; the D gene is perhaps TRBD1, on 6 matching bases. CDR1 and CDR2 (DFQATT, SNEGSKA) derive from the germline V gene (reference sequence). V and J are truncated by 3 bases and 4 bases respectively, leaving an intervening sequence of 18 bases. The CDR3 numbers 15 residues from cysteine through phenylalanine. Here the CDR3 DNA is all that survives: 45 bases in frame from base 1.